This passage covers 5 T cell receptor beta chains from one sample sequenced in a study of cytomegalovirus exposure and HLA in healthy donors. Assay: immunoSEQ multiplex PCR; the TCRdb copy retains only in-frame clones and omits some. Of 200,000 or so clones listed, 65% to 90% are singletons. The source material was PBMCs. The receptors shown here come from a woman aged 25 to 39 in good health and CMV-seropositive.

This clone was recorded only once. The chain has TRBV7-2 and TRBJ2-3; 9 bases align to TRBD2. The CDR3 runs 17 residues. Unmatched junction bases numbered 11, after V lost 7 bases and J lost 0 bases. Germline V gene lookup returns CDR1 SGHTA and CDR2 FQGNSA. CDR3 sequence: CASTRRAGGYSTDTQYF. CDR3 nucleotides: TGTGCCAGCACCCGGCGAGCGGGAGGATATAGCACAGATACGCAGTATTTT.

The chain uses TRBV5-1 and TRBJ1-1, with 7 bases identical to TRBD1. This CDR3 is 13 amino acids long. Trimming cost V 4 bases and J 7 bases; bases outside gene matches: 7. CDR1 SGHRS and CDR2 YFSETQ come from the germline V gene. CDR3 region: CASSANRGLEAFF. CDR3 coding DNA: TGCGCCAGCAGCGCCAACAGGGGCCTTGAAGCTTTCTTT.

CDR3 residues: CASTRALGQNYGYTF. The CDR3 bases are TGTGCCAGCACCCGAGCACTGGGACAGAACTATGGCTACACCTTC. This chain uses TRBV6-5 with TRBJ1-2; TRBD1 aligns across 7 bases. This CDR3 is built from 15 residues. Germline V lookup: CDR1 MNHEY, CDR2 SVGAGI. V lost 7 bases and J lost 2; bases outside the gene matches: 10.

The J gene is TRBJ1-1, the V gene TRBV27; D call uncertain. Germline V gene lookup returns CDR1 MNHEY and CDR2 SMNVEV (reference sequence). V lost 6 bases and J lost 8, with 16 bases in between. The CDR3 runs 13 residues. CDR3 in amino acids: CASSLSSGSEAFF. The DNA for the CDR3 is TGTGCCAGCAGCTTGTCATCGGGATCCGAAGCTTTCTTT.

This sequence joins TRBV29-1 and TRBJ1-2; 8 bases are shared with TRBD1. Germline V gene data show CDR1 as SQVTM and CDR2 as ANQGSEA. CDR3 length: 12 amino acids. V shed 8 bases, J shed 4 bases, and the junction held 6 bases outside the gene matches. CDR3 nucleotide sequence: TGCAGCATCGGACAGGGAACCTATGGCTACACCTTC. Its protein is CSIGQGTYGYTF. The variable domain in full, with the rest retrieved from reference TRBV29-1 and TRBJ1-2, is SAVISQKPSRDICQRGTSLTIQCQVDSQVTMMFWYRQQPGQSLTLIATANQGSEATYESGFVIDKFPISRPNLTFSTLTVSNMSPEDSSIYLCSIGQGTYGYTFGSGTRLTVV.